This TCR beta chain originates from a study of blood T cell repertoires in COVID-19. The authors' processing: Reference gene primer amplification yielded estimated nucleated cell counts. Assay used: immunoSEQ multiplex PCR; TCRdb lists only in-frame clones, some missing. V and J calls plus clone size are reproduced from that table; the DNA served to infer D and trimming. Counted here are about 150,000 clones, more than 70% occurring once; the ten biggest clones make up roughly 18%. The CDR3 extends over 13 amino acids. V was clipped by 7 bases and J by 2 bases; unmatched bases: 7. Germline V gene lookup returns CDR1 SQVTM and CDR2 ANQGSEA.

This clonotype was obtained from a woman between 65 and 79 years old who had recovered from COVID-19. Material: peripheral blood. The V and J genes are TRBV29-1 and TRBJ1-1, with TRBD1 matching over 7 bases. As DNA, the CDR3 is TGCAGCGCGTTGGGACAGCAAAACACTGAAGCTTTCTTT. Translation gives CSALGQQNTEAFF.